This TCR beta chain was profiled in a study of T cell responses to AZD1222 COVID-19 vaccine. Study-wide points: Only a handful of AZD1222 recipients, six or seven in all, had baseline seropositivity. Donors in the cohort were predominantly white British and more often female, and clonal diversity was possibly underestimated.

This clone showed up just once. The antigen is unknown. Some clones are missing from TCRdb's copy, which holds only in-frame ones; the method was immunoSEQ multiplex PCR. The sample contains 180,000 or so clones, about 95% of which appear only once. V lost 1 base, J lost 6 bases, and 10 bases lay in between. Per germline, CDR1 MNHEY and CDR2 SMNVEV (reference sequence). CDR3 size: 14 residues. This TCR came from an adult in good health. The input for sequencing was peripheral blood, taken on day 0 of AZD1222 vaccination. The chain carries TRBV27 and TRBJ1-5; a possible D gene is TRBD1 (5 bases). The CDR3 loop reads CASSLWGLGQPQHF. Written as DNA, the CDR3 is TGTGCCAGCAGTTTATGGGGGTTAGGTCAGCCCCAGCATTTT.